This is a list of T cell receptor beta chains from one sample in a study of blood T cell repertoires in COVID-19. The assay was immunoSEQ multiplex PCR, and TCRdb's table has in-frame clones only and misses some. The sample holds some 240,000 clones, more than 80% seen once. The sample consisted of peripheral blood. These receptors were collected from a woman at least 80 years old with COVID-19, enrolled during active disease. The CDR3 runs from the conserved cysteine through the conserved F or W. The order of the fields is J gene, V gene, clone size, D gene, CDR3 DNA, CDR3 protein. A D gene is named only where the DNA matches it firmly. Clone size is given for some rows only: seen once, a few or many times, or a class if the clone is expanded.

J: TRBJ2-7; V: TRBV6-5; size: NA; D: NA; DNA: TGTGCCAGCAGCCGAGGGTCGGGCGGGACGGGCGAGCAGTACTTC; CDR3: CASSRGSGGTGEQYF
J: TRBJ1-4; V: TRBV7-9; size: NA; D: NA; DNA: TGTGCCAGCAGCTCCCGACAACGGGGTGCAACTAATGAAAAACTGTTTTTT; CDR3: CASSSRQRGATNEKLFF
J: TRBJ2-5; V: TRBV18; size: NA; D: NA; DNA: TGTGCCAGCTCACCGATCGCTAGCAAGTCAGAGACCCAGTACTTC; CDR3: CASSPIASKSETQYF
J: TRBJ1-6; V: TRBV9; size: NA; D: NA; DNA: TGTGCCAGCAGCGTACAGCAGGATAATTCACCCCTCCACTTT; CDR3: CASSVQQDNSPLHF
J: TRBJ2-7; V: TRBV25-1; size: few; D: NA; DNA: TGTGCCAGCAGTGGCGGATACGAGCAGTACTTC; CDR3: CASSGGYEQYF
J: TRBJ1-2; V: TRBV4-3; size: NA; D: TRBD1; DNA: TGCGCCAGCAGCTTCAACCCGGGACAGCCCCAGACCAAGTATGGCTACACCTTC; CDR3: CASSFNPGQPQTKYGYTF
J: TRBJ1-1; V: TRBV5-5; size: NA; D: NA; DNA: TGTGCCAGCAGCTTTGATGGAGTAAACACTGAAGCTTTCTTT; CDR3: CASSFDGVNTEAFF
J: TRBJ1-4; V: TRBV5-1; size: NA; D: NA; DNA: TGCGCCAGCAGCGCCGACAGTACAACTAATGAAAAACTGTTTTTT; CDR3: CASSADSTTNEKLFF
J: TRBJ2-2; V: TRBV9; size: NA; D: TRBD2; DNA: TGTGCCAGCAGCACCCAACCGGCGGGAGCGAACACCGGGGAGCTGTTTTTT; CDR3: CASSTQPAGANTGELFF
J: TRBJ2-7; V: TRBV6-2/TRBV6-3; size: few; D: NA; DNA: TGTGCCAGCAGTTACCCCGGGACAAGCTCCTACGAGCAGTACTTC; CDR3: CASSYPGTSSYEQYF
J: TRBJ1-3; V: TRBV11-3; size: NA; D: NA; DNA: TGTGCCAGCAGCGGTCTAGACAGAGTCTCTGGAAACACCATATATTTT; CDR3: CASSGLDRVSGNTIYF
J: TRBJ2-2; V: TRBV30; size: NA; D: TRBD1; DNA: TGTGCCTCGGGACAGGGTTTCCGTGGGGGGGAGCTGTTTTTT; CDR3: CASGQGFRGGELFF
J: TRBJ1-6; V: TRBV3-1/TRBV3-2; size: NA; D: NA; DNA: TGTGCCAGCAGCCAAGTCACAGGGAATTCACCCCTCCACTTT; CDR3: CASSQVTGNSPLHF
J: TRBJ1-1; V: TRBV9; size: few; D: NA; DNA: TGTGCCAGCAGCAGAAAGGGGGTGAACACTGAAGCTTTCTTT; CDR3: CASSRKGVNTEAFF
J: TRBJ1-1; V: TRBV25-1; size: few; D: TRBD1; DNA: TGTGCCAGCGGGGGGGACAGGTACACTGAAGCTTTCTTT; CDR3: CASGGDRYTEAFF
J: TRBJ1-3; V: TRBV7-3; size: NA; D: TRBD1; DNA: TGTGCCAGCAGCTTAATAGGGGGCGGCCCTTTCTCTGGAAACACCATATATTTT; CDR3: CASSLIGGGPFSGNTIYF
J: TRBJ1-1; V: TRBV2; size: once; D: NA; DNA: TGTGCCAGCAGGGGGGGGCGAACTGAAGCTTTCTTT; CDR3: CASRGGRTEAFF
J: TRBJ2-6; V: TRBV28; size: once; D: NA; DNA: TGTGCCACACGGTACAGCTTCTCTGGGGCCAACGTCCTGACTTTC; CDR3: CATRYSFSGANVLTF
J: TRBJ1-2; V: TRBV11-2; size: NA; D: TRBD1; DNA: TGTGCCAGCAGTCGAGGACAGGGAGGATTCGCGGATGGCTACACCTTC; CDR3: CASSRGQGGFADGYTF
J: TRBJ1-5; V: TRBV2; size: NA; D: NA; DNA: TGTGCCAGCAGTAGGGGAGGGAGAGGGGGCAATCAGCCCCAGCATTTT; CDR3: CASSRGGRGGNQPQHF
J: TRBJ2-1; V: TRBV2; size: NA; D: NA; DNA: TGTGCCAGCAGTGAAGAAGGTGGGCCCTACAATGAGCAGTTCTTC; CDR3: CASSEEGGPYNEQFF
J: TRBJ1-1; V: TRBV25-1; size: NA; D: NA; DNA: TGTGCCAGCAGTGATATAAGACAGGCTGAAGCTTTCTTT; CDR3: CASSDIRQAEAFF
J: TRBJ2-1; V: TRBV29-1; size: NA; D: NA; DNA: TGCAGCGTACGAGCCGACAGATACAATGAGCAGTTCTTC; CDR3: CSVRADRYNEQFF
J: TRBJ1-2; V: TRBV13; size: NA; D: NA; DNA: TGTGCCAGCAGCGTTACATGGCAGTCTTGGAACTATGGCTACACCTTC; CDR3: CASSVTWQSWNYGYTF
J: TRBJ1-2; V: TRBV6-5; size: NA; D: TRBD1; DNA: TGTGCCAGCAGTCCCCAGGGACAGGTAATGGGAGGCTACACCTTC; CDR3: CASSPQGQVMGGYTF
J: TRBJ2-7; V: TRBV9; size: few; D: TRBD1; DNA: TGTGCCAGCAGCGTAGACGGGACAGGGGGATACGAGCAGTACTTC; CDR3: CASSVDGTGGYEQYF
J: TRBJ2-7; V: TRBV6-5; size: once; D: TRBD1; DNA: TGTGCCAGCACCCCCTCCGGGACAGGGTCCTACGAGCAGTACTTC; CDR3: CASTPSGTGSYEQYF
J: TRBJ2-2; V: TRBV7-2; size: NA; D: NA; DNA: TGTGCCAGCAGCTTAGACGGGAGAGTCACCGGGGAGCTGTTTTTT; CDR3: CASSLDGRVTGELFF
J: TRBJ1-2; V: TRBV5-1; size: NA; D: TRBD1; DNA: TGCGCCAGCAGCTTGGTGGGACAGGGGCTTAACTATGGCTACACCTTC; CDR3: CASSLVGQGLNYGYTF
J: TRBJ1-2; V: TRBV24-1; size: few; D: TRBD1; DNA: TGTGCCACCAGTGATGGGACAGACTATGGCTACACCTTC; CDR3: CATSDGTDYGYTF
J: TRBJ2-7; V: TRBV7-2; size: NA; D: NA; DNA: TGTGCCAGCAGCCCGACTCCGGGTAGGCCGGGGGAGCAGTACTTC; CDR3: CASSPTPGRPGEQYF
J: TRBJ2-6; V: TRBV6-2/TRBV6-3; size: NA; D: NA; DNA: TGTGCCAGCAGTATTCACAGGGGCGGGGACTCTGGGGCCAACGTCCTGACTTTC; CDR3: CASSIHRGGDSGANVLTF
J: TRBJ1-1; V: TRBV5-6; size: NA; D: NA; DNA: TGTGCCAGCAGCCCCCCAGGGTCGCCAGGAAACACTGAAGCTTTCTTT; CDR3: CASSPPGSPGNTEAFF
J: TRBJ1-1; V: TRBV7-2; size: NA; D: TRBD1; DNA: TGTGCCAGCAGCCGGGCCGGGACAGGGAACACTGAAGCTTTCTTT; CDR3: CASSRAGTGNTEAFF
J: TRBJ2-1; V: TRBV30; size: NA; D: NA; DNA: TGTGCCTGGAGGAGTACTAGTCGACAATACAATGAGCAGTTCTTC; CDR3: CAWRSTSRQYNEQFF
J: TRBJ1-3; V: TRBV6-5; size: NA; D: NA; DNA: TGTGCCAGCACGTTCCTAAAAGCAACTGGAAACACCATATATTTT; CDR3: CASTFLKATGNTIYF
J: TRBJ2-1; V: TRBV7-9; size: NA; D: TRBD2; DNA: TGTGCCAGCAGTTGGACTAGCGGTTACAATGAGCAGTTCTTC; CDR3: CASSWTSGYNEQFF
J: TRBJ1-6; V: TRBV7-9; size: NA; D: TRBD1; DNA: TGTGCCAGCAGCCAGGGGGGACGCGGTTCACCCCTCCACTTT; CDR3: CASSQGGRGSPLHF
J: TRBJ1-5; V: TRBV19; size: many; D: NA; DNA: TGTGCCAGTAAGTTCGGGGATCAGCCCCAGCATTTT; CDR3: CASKFGDQPQHF